This is a list of T cell receptor beta chains from one sample in a study of T cells in Graves' hyperthyroidism and ophthalmopathy. Each CDR3 protein is one row after TCRdb ran MiXCR on the multiplex PCR reads. Among hundreds of thousands of distinct CDR3 sequences listed, less than 15% were seen once. Sequencing was done on a sample of blood. Receptor source: a woman younger than 30 with Graves' hyperthyroidism. Both conserved end residues are part of each CDR3. Each record gives: clone size, V gene, J gene, CDR3 protein. Only part of the rows carry a size: once, few, many, or a class if the clone is expanded.

NA	TRBV19	TRBJ1-3	CASGQLFSGNTIYF
NA	TRBV7-9	TRBJ1-1	CASSLAAQNTEAFF
few	TRBV6-1	TRBJ2-7	CASSSGQTPSYEQYF
many	TRBV28	TRBJ1-5	CASSLGRGFRDSNQPQHF
many	TRBV18	TRBJ2-3	CASSPKLAIADTQYF
few	TRBV30	TRBJ2-1	CAWGRDPGNNEQFF
NA	TRBV19	TRBJ2-7	CASTLTSGIGDEQYF
NA	TRBV6-5	TRBJ2-3	CASSYSPSSTDTQYF
many	TRBV20-1	TRBJ1-5	CSARSYRGGNQPQHF
few	TRBV29-1	TRBJ1-1	CSVLHRVGKRTEAFF
few	TRBV6-1	TRBJ1-5	CASRVPPDEGQYGAQHF
few	TRBV28	TRBJ2-5	CASRPGYQETQYF
NA	TRBV10-3	TRBJ2-7	CAIRGGQGGHEQYF
few	TRBV3-1	TRBJ1-1	CASSQEGTGKVAFF
NA	TRBV6-2/TRBV6-3	TRBJ2-7	CASSYRDGPHEQYF
many	TRBV12-3/TRBV12-4	TRBJ2-1	CASSLGAASGRNYNEQFF
many	TRBV13	TRBJ2-1	CASSAAPGGNEQFF
many	TRBV4-1	TRBJ2-1	CASSQPTAGVNNEQFF
many	TRBV3-1	TRBJ2-3	CASSQKGLADSTDTQYF
NA	TRBV2	TRBJ2-1	CASSDSNVLVDRQFF
few	TRBV29-1	TRBJ2-7	CSATLDSYEQYF
few	TRBV18	TRBJ2-7	CASSPGVAGGSYEQYF
many	TRBV12-3/TRBV12-4	TRBJ2-7	CASSGTLRESYEQYF
NA	TRBV18	TRBJ2-2	CVSSAGVGTGELFF
many	TRBV27	TRBJ2-7	CASSFYRDRVTYEQYF
NA	TRBV6-5	TRBJ1-6	CASSYSSRQGANSPLHF
many	TRBV7-6	TRBJ2-5	CASSLAAGAIQYF
NA	TRBV20-1	TRBJ2-1	CSAKAGLHEQFF
many	TRBV7-9	TRBJ1-1	CASSPRQGTNTEAFF
many	TRBV18	TRBJ2-2	CASSGWTGELFF
NA	TRBV6-1	TRBJ2-2	CATGTPSTGELFF
many	TRBV28	TRBJ1-5	CASSPQGRGPQPQHF
NA	TRBV6-1	TRBJ2-7	CASSTGNAEQYF
many	TRBV4-1	TRBJ1-2	CASSRGSFYGYTF
many	TRBV7-9	TRBJ2-7	CASSPPLENYEQYF
NA	TRBV20-1	TRBJ2-2	CSAPGMGLAGHTGELFF
many	TRBV30	TRBJ1-5	CAWSSSRGASNQPQHF